The next 22 T cell receptor beta chains were all read from a single sample in a study of blood T cell repertoires in COVID-19. TCRdb keeps only in-frame clones here, not all; method: immunoSEQ multiplex PCR. The sample includes tens of thousands of clones, 80% to 90% of them seen just once. Sequencing was performed on peripheral blood. The receptors here all came from a man in his sixties with active COVID-19.

A few counts support this clone. The rearrangement joins TRBV7-3 to TRBJ1-1; TRBD1 might be the D (5 bases). The CDR3 covers 14 residues. Germline V gene data show CDR1 as SGHTA and CDR2 as FQGTGA. The V end lost 0 bases, the J end lost 3 bases, and 8 bases lay between the germline ends. This CDR3 reads CASSLTGGDTEAFF. The CDR3 DNA is TGTGCCAGCAGCTTAACCGGGGGGGACACTGAAGCTTTCTTT. The full variable domain, in which reference TRBV7-3 and TRBJ1-1 provide the parts outside the CDR3, is GAGVSQTPSNKVTEKGKYVELRCDPISGHTALYWYRQSLGQGPEFLIYFQGTGAADDSGLPNDRFFAVRPEGSVSTLKIQRTERGDSAVYLCASSLTGGDTEAFFGQGTRLTVV.

This clone came up a few times. V gene TRBV29-1 combines with J gene TRBJ1-5; TRBD1 agrees at 7 bases. V was clipped by 7 bases and J by 4 bases; unmatched bases: 7. Per the germline V gene, CDR1 is SQVTM and CDR2 is ANQGSEA. The CDR3 is 13 residues long. The CDR3 bases are TGCAGCGCACTAGGACAGGAGAATCAGCCCCAGCATTTT. It translates to CSALGQENQPQHF.

The chain has TRBV5-1 and TRBJ2-7; 12 bases map to TRBD2. The V gene's germline CDR1 is SGHRS and CDR2 YFSETQ. V was pared by 4 bases and J by 0 bases, with 8 bases of the junction left unmatched. The CDR3 contains 17 residues. The CDR3 protein is CASSPRTSGTTSYEQYF. The CDR3 DNA follows: TGCGCCAGCAGCCCGAGGACTAGCGGGACGACCTCCTACGAGCAGTACTTC.

This rearrangement joins TRBV3-1 (or the pseudogene TRBV3-2) to TRBJ1-4, with 8 bases matching TRBD1. CDR1 is LGHDT, CDR2 YNNKEL, per germline (reference sequence). V shed 4 bases, J shed 7 bases, and the junction held 8 bases outside the gene matches. The CDR3 runs 15 residues. CDR3 protein: CASSRNTGGSEKLFF. In DNA form, the CDR3 reads TGTGCCAGCAGCCGAAACACAGGGGGAAGTGAAAAACTGTTTTTT.

CDR3 in amino acids: CASSYRQGAREQYF. In DNA form, the CDR3 reads TGTGCCAGCAGTTACCGGCAGGGGGCACGGGAGCAGTACTTC. V is TRBV6-5 and J is TRBJ2-7, with 8 nucleotides matching TRBD1. V lost 2 bases, J lost 7 bases, and 7 bases stayed unmatched. CDR3 length: 14 amino acids. Germline V CDR1 and CDR2: MNHEY, SVGAGI.

This clone turned up a few times. The chain recombines TRBV2 with TRBJ2-7, with TRBD2 identical over 9 bases. CDR3 size: 12 residues. Per the germline V gene, CDR1 is SNHLY and CDR2 is FYNNEI. Trimming cost V 6 bases and J 3 bases; bases outside gene matches: 0. The DNA for the CDR3 is TGTGCCAGCAGGACTAGCGGCTACGAGCAGTACTTC. This gives the protein CASRTSGYEQYF.

The chain carries TRBV9 and TRBJ1-3, with TRBD1 as a possible D gene (5 bases). CDR3 length: 17 amino acids. The V end lost 0 bases, the J end lost 0 bases, and 13 bases lay between the germline ends. Germline CDR1 is SGDLS and CDR2 is YYNGEE. For the CDR3, the DNA is TGTGCCAGCAGCGTAGCGCCGGGGACTCTCTCTGGAAACACCATATATTTT. This codes for CASSVAPGTLSGNTIYF.

This clone was detected only a few times. The rearrangement joins TRBV7-9 to TRBJ2-1, with D possibly TRBD2 on 6 matching bases. Germline V gene sequence: CDR1 SEHNR, CDR2 FQNEAQ (reference sequence). The CDR3 has 13 amino acids. Trimming took 0 bases from V and 10 from J, leaving 10 bases between them. CDR3 DNA sequence: TGTGCCAGCAGCTTAGCGCTAAGCGGGGAGCAGTTCTTC. Amino acid sequence: CASSLALSGEQFF.

The chain joins TRBV28 to TRBJ2-5; a possible D gene is TRBD1 (7 bases). CDR3 size: 12 residues. With 4 bases removed from V and 5 bases from J, the gap between germline ends came to 8 bases. The germline gives CDR1 MDHEN, CDR2 SYDVKM. CDR3 amino acids: CASSSGGETQYF. As DNA, the CDR3 is TGTGCCAGCAGTTCAGGGGGGGAGACCCAGTACTTC.

The table lists this clone with a few counts. The J gene is TRBJ1-4, the V gene TRBV11-2; a possible D gene is TRBD1 (5 bases). V was clipped by 2 bases and J by 8 bases, with 15 bases between them. Per the germline V gene, CDR1 is SGHAT and CDR2 is FQNNGV. This CDR3 has 15 residues. CDR3 amino acids: CASSLRRQGGEKLFF. The CDR3 nucleotides are TGTGCCAGCAGCTTACGCAGGCAGGGAGGAGAAAAACTGTTTTTT.

V and J are TRBV4-1 and TRBJ1-6; 7 bases match TRBD1. This CDR3 region has 15 residues. The V segment lost 1 base and the J segment 5 bases; nucleotides outside the gene matches: 2. CDR1 MGHRA and CDR2 YSYEKL come from the germline V gene. For the CDR3, the DNA is TGCGCCAGCAGCCAAGCCGGGACAGATAATTCACCCCTCCACTTT. This codes for CASSQAGTDNSPLHF.

The chain uses TRBV2 and TRBJ1-3; D ambiguous. V gave up 4 bases and J gave up 0 bases, with 7 bases separating them. This CDR3 is built from 14 residues. Germline V gene lookup returns CDR1 SNHLY and CDR2 FYNNEI. The CDR3 sequence is CASSAPSSGNTIYF. CDR3 DNA sequence: TGTGCCAGCAGTGCCCCGAGCTCTGGAAACACCATATATTTT. Supplemented by reference TRBV2 and TRBJ1-3, the full variable domain reads EPEVTQTPSHQVTQMGQEVILRCVPISNHLYFYWYRQILGQKVEFLVSFYNNEISEKSEIFDDQFSVERPDGSNFTLKIRSTKLEDSAMYFCASSAPSSGNTIYFGEGSWLTVV.

The CDR3 sequence is CASSLWGQDYGYTF. In nucleotides, the CDR3 is TGTGCCAGCAGCTTATGGGGGCAAGACTATGGCTACACCTTC. J is TRBJ1-2 and V is TRBV5-6; D is perhaps TRBD1 (6 bases). The V end was cut by 2 bases, the J end by 3 bases, with 11 bases between. Germline lookup yields CDR1 SGHDT and CDR2 YYEEEE. CDR3 size: 14 residues.

This clone has just one count. The chain links TRBV7-2 to TRBJ2-3; 14 nucleotides line up with TRBD2. Losses at the gene ends were 1 base for V and 9 bases for J; bases not matched to a gene: 3. The CDR3 length is 15 residues. Germline CDR1 and CDR2: SGHTA and FQGNSA. The CDR3 here is CASSLEGTSGRTQYF. The DNA for the CDR3 is TGTGCCAGCAGCTTAGAGGGGACTAGCGGGAGAACGCAGTATTTT.

The chain carries TRBV4-3 and TRBJ2-7, with D uncertain. The ends were cut back, 3 bases at V and 3 bases at J, with 9 bases in the middle. This CDR3 has 13 residues. Germline CDR1 and CDR2: LGHNA and YSLEER. DNA of the CDR3: TGCGCCAGCAGCCACACACAGAGCTACGAGCAGTACTTC. As protein: CASSHTQSYEQYF.

The rearrangement joins TRBV7-2 to TRBJ2-2, with 9 bases identical to TRBD1. Germline loops: CDR1 SGHTA, CDR2 FQGNSA. CDR3 length equals 18 residues. The junction had 16 bases not matched to a gene; V was cut back by 5 bases and J by 6 bases. This CDR3 reads CASSTRLLGQGWAGELFF. The DNA of the CDR3 is TGTGCCAGCAGCACCCGGTTACTAGGACAGGGGTGGGCCGGGGAGCTGTTTTTT.

This chain connects TRBV28 to TRBJ1-5, with D hard to call. Per germline, CDR1 MDHEN and CDR2 SYDVKM. The CDR3 is made up of 15 amino acids. V lost 6 bases to trimming and J lost 1 base, with 13 bases between them. The CDR3 loop reads CASRPTGGSNQPQHF. The CDR3 DNA reads TGTGCCAGCAGGCCGACGGGCGGGAGCAATCAGCCCCAGCATTTT.

This rearrangement joins TRBV4-1 to TRBJ1-6; the D is unclear. V was cut by 4 bases and J by 9 bases, with 13 bases left in between. The CDR3 is made up of 14 amino acids. Germline lookup yields CDR1 MGHRA and CDR2 YSYEKL. In DNA form, the CDR3 reads TGCGCCAGCAGCCTGAACGTTGACTCTTCACCCCTCCACTTT. It is translated as CASSLNVDSSPLHF.

The rearrangement joins TRBV19 to TRBJ2-7; 8 nucleotides align to TRBD2. The CDR3 contains 14 residues. Germline CDR1 reads LNHDA; CDR2 reads SQIVND (reference sequence). V lost 3 bases and J lost 5; bases outside the gene matches: 6. CDR3 loop: CASSIREGLDEQYF. CDR3 in DNA: TGTGCCAGTAGTATCCGGGAGGGCCTGGACGAGCAGTACTTC.

V gene TRBV3-1 (or the pseudogene TRBV3-2) combines with J gene TRBJ2-2; 7 bases match TRBD1. Trimming at V came to 1 base and at J to 4 bases, leaving 9 bases not matched to a gene. CDR3 length equals 17 residues. CDR1 and CDR2 from the germline V gene are LGHDT and YNNKEL (reference sequence). The CDR3 DNA follows: TGTGCCAGCAGCCAAGCGGGACAGATACATACCACCGGGGAGCTGTTTTTT. This translates into CASSQAGQIHTTGELFF.

This clone appeared a single time. The chain uses TRBV7-9 and TRBJ2-1; no definite D call. The CDR3 sequence is 15 residues long. With 3 bases removed from V and 2 bases from J, the gap between germline ends came to 11 bases. Germline V gene lookup returns CDR1 SEHNR and CDR2 FQNEAQ (reference sequence). The CDR3 coding sequence is TGTGCCAGCAGCTTCAGGCAGTCAGCCTACAATGAGCAGTTCTTC. Protein sequence: CASSFRQSAYNEQFF.

This sequence joins TRBV7-9 and TRBJ2-1; possibly TRBD1 for D (6 bases). Trimming removed 7 bases from V and 6 bases from J, with 16 bases in between. Germline CDR1 is SEHNR and CDR2 is FQNEAQ (reference sequence). The CDR3 loop spans 14 amino acids. The CDR3 protein is CASNRDGRGNEQFF. For the CDR3, the DNA is TGTGCCAGCAACAGGGACGGAAGGGGCAATGAGCAGTTCTTC.